These 14 T cell receptor beta chains share one sample of origin, sequenced in a study of blood T cell repertoires in COVID-19. The assay was immunoSEQ multiplex PCR, and TCRdb's table has in-frame clones only and misses some. The profile shows over 250,000 clones, 85% to 90% of them singletons. Sequenced sample: peripheral blood. All receptors come from a woman in her forties or fifties with COVID-19, enrolled during active disease.

This clone has just one count. This chain links TRBV15 with TRBJ1-4; D call uncertain. Germline V gives CDR1 LNHNV, CDR2 YYDKDF (reference sequence). The V end was cut by 3 bases, the J end by 0 bases, with 5 bases between. The CDR3 has 14 amino acids. CDR3 sequence (DNA): TGTGCCACCAGCAGGGGCTCAACTAATGAAAAACTGTTTTTT. This translates into CATSRGSTNEKLFF.

This chain links TRBV7-2 with TRBJ2-5, with 9 bases that match TRBD2. This CDR3 is 17 amino acids long. Germline V gene data show CDR1 as SGHTA and CDR2 as FQGNSA. The junction had 14 bases not matched to a gene; V was cut back by 5 bases and J by 4 bases. DNA for the CDR3: TGTGCCAGCAGCCCCCGGGGTAGCGGGAGCTTTCGAGAGACCCAGTACTTC. It translates to CASSPRGSGSFRETQYF.

The rearrangement uses TRBV5-4 and TRBJ1-2; a weak D match, TRBD1 (5 bases). The CDR3 loop spans 14 amino acids. CDR1 is SGHNT and CDR2 is YYREEE in the germline V gene (reference sequence). V lost 4 bases to trimming and J lost 4 bases, with 14 bases between them. The chain's CDR3 is CASSQTAGSYGYTF. CDR3 nucleotide sequence: TGTGCCAGCAGCCAGACAGCAGGAAGCTATGGCTACACCTTC.

This chain uses TRBV7-9 with TRBJ2-1, with TRBD2 identical over 7 bases. The V gene's germline CDR1 is SEHNR and CDR2 FQNEAQ (reference sequence). The trim removed 4 bases at V and 6 bases at J, leaving 12 bases unmatched. This CDR3 region has 16 residues. The CDR3 DNA reads as TGTGCCAGCAGCTCGCAGAGCGGGAACGGGGGCAATGAGCAGTTCTTC. Its protein is CASSSQSGNGGNEQFF.

The chain is built from TRBV10-1 and TRBJ2-7, with D possibly TRBD2 on 5 matching bases. CDR3 length: 15 amino acids. Germline V gives CDR1 WNHNN, CDR2 SYGVQD (reference sequence). V lost 2 bases to trimming and J lost 6 bases, with 17 bases between them. CDR3 sequence (DNA): TGCGCCAGCAGTGAGATCTCGCGAGGGAGCAGCGAGCAGTACTTC. Protein: CASSEISRGSSEQYF.

The chain uses TRBV3-1 (or the pseudogene TRBV3-2) and TRBJ2-1, with 9 bases that match TRBD2. The junction had 9 bases not matched to a gene; V was cut back by 0 bases and J by 6 bases. The CDR3 sequence is 17 residues long. In germline, CDR1 is LGHDT, CDR2 YNNKEL (reference sequence). The CDR3 protein is CASSQDRNSGGGNEQFF. The CDR3 nucleotides are TGTGCCAGCAGCCAAGATAGAAATAGCGGGGGAGGCAATGAGCAGTTCTTC.

This rearrangement joins TRBV25-1 to TRBJ2-1; 14 bases align to TRBD2. From germline, CDR1 is MGHDK and CDR2 SYGVNS. This CDR3 contains 18 residues. The V gene end was trimmed by 8 bases and the J gene end by 0 bases; junction bases not matched to a gene: 9. The CDR3 loop is CASRRTGTSGSSYNEQFF. The CDR3 DNA sequence: TGTGCCAGCCGAAGGACCGGGACTAGCGGGAGCTCCTACAATGAGCAGTTCTTC.

This clone appeared a few times. This chain links TRBV24-1 with TRBJ1-1; no reliable D call. CDR1 and CDR2 from the germline V gene are KGHDR and SFDVKD. V lost 2 bases and J 3 bases, leaving 6 bases between the germline ends. The CDR3 covers 13 residues. This CDR3 is CATSDSRHTEAFF. The CDR3 nucleotides are TGTGCCACCAGTGATTCCCGTCACACTGAAGCTTTCTTT.

The genes are TRBV30 and TRBJ2-7; D may be TRBD1 (5 bases). The CDR3 has 14 amino acids. V was clipped by 1 base and J by 3 bases, with 13 bases between them. CDR1 and CDR2 (germline): GTSNPN, SVGIG (reference sequence). CDR3: CAWSGQGLSYEQYF. CDR3 sequence (DNA): TGTGCCTGGAGTGGGCAGGGCCTAAGCTACGAGCAGTACTTC. Full variable domain (missing parts from reference TRBV30 and TRBJ2-7): SQTIHQWPATLVQPVGSPLSLECTVEGTSNPNLYWYRQAAGRGLQLLFYSVGIGQISSEVPQNLSASRPQDRQFILSSKKLLLSDSGFYLCAWSGQGLSYEQYFGPGTRLTVT.

This clone was observed a single time. This chain links TRBV6-5 with TRBJ1-2; no definite D call. This CDR3 region has 14 residues. V was pared by 2 bases and J by 7 bases, with 14 bases between. Germline loops: CDR1 MNHEY, CDR2 SVGAGI. CDR3 loop: CASSYATFGAGYTF. The CDR3 DNA sequence: TGTGCCAGCAGTTACGCTACCTTCGGAGCTGGCTACACCTTC.

V usage is TRBV5-1 and J usage is TRBJ2-2; possible D gene TRBD2, 6 bases. The germline CDR1 and CDR2 sequences are SGHRS and YFSETQ. The V end lost 1 base, the J end lost 7 bases, and 11 bases lay between the germline ends. There are 14 residues in the CDR3. CDR3 DNA sequence: TGCGCCAGCAGCTTGTGGGAGGAAATCGGGGAGCTGTTTTTT. Protein product: CASSLWEEIGELFF.

This clone was counted a few times. This chain connects TRBV5-1 to TRBJ2-7, with TRBD2 matching 7 bases. CDR1 and CDR2 (germline): SGHRS, YFSETQ. CDR3 length equals 16 residues. V dropped 0 bases and J dropped 1; count of bases not matched to a gene: 7. In DNA form, the CDR3 reads TGCGCCAGCAGCTTGGGTCCTAGCGGAGGGTCCTACGAGCAGTACTTC. Translating it yields CASSLGPSGGSYEQYF.

This CDR3 is CSVTSGTSGREQFF. The CDR3 DNA follows: TGCAGCGTGACGTCCGGGACTAGCGGGAGGGAGCAGTTCTTC. J is TRBJ2-1 and V is TRBV29-1, with TRBD2 identical over 15 bases. This CDR3 comprises 14 residues. The J segment lost 10 bases and the V segment lost 6 bases, leaving 7 bases of the junction unmatched. Germline loops: CDR1 SQVTM, CDR2 ANQGSEA.

The rearrangement links TRBV3-1 (or the pseudogene TRBV3-2) to TRBJ1-5; 10 nucleotides agree with TRBD1. There are 15 residues in the CDR3. Germline lookup yields CDR1 LGHDT and CDR2 YNNKEL (reference sequence). J lost 7 bases, V lost 1 base, and 4 bases had no gene match. The CDR3 coding sequence is TGTGCCAGCAGCCAAGGGGACAGGGGAAGGCAGCCCCAGCATTTT. Translated: CASSQGDRGRQPQHF.